The entry that follows covers one T cell receptor beta chain sequence. Its antigen is still unknown. Within one base of it there is no much larger clone, and no base qualities were kept. Genomic DNA was extracted from sorted cells for sequencing of the TCRbeta CDR3 region. TCRbeta CDR3 regions were sequenced using the immunoSEQ Assay. This is the immuneACCESS table as TCRdb keeps it, with only in-frame sequences that have V and J called. A part of the clones is gone; compared with another copy, unresolved V genes explain less than half, and the rest is unexplained. Present in this sample are tens of thousands of clones, 88% of which were seen just once. Jointly, the top ten make up 10% to 15% of the sample. Patients with autoimmune disease history or receiving systemic immunosuppression were excluded from the trial. Peripheral blood for TCR sequencing was drawn from every dose cohort at baseline, at cycle 4 day 1 and at cycle 7 day 1. The samples were drawn from a first-in-human, open-label, multicenter phase I dose-escalation trial of ivuxolimab. Adults with locally advanced or metastatic melanoma, renal cell, hepatocellular, or head and neck squamous cell carcinoma were enrolled in the trial. Before TCR sequencing, CD4+ T cells and CD8+ T cells from peripheral blood were sorted into separate populations.

V and J lose 6 bases and 4 bases, and a span of 17 bases separates them. Looking up the germline V gene yields CDR1 SGHTA and CDR2 FQGTGA. From its cysteine to its phenylalanine, the CDR3 spans 15 amino acids. The entry retains the CDR3 DNA only, 45 bases that are in frame from base 1. This specimen comes from a study of OX40 agonist ivuxolimab in advanced cancers. For context, the study as a whole: Ivuxolimab was an agonistic, fully human IgG2 monoclonal antibody directed against OX40 (CD134), a costimulatory receptor. Intravenous ivuxolimab was administered to patients every 2 weeks at six dose levels: 0.01, 0.1, 0.3, 1.5, 3 and 10 mg/kg. Of the roughly 52 patients in dose escalation, approximately 20 had hepatocellular carcinoma, some 15 had melanoma, 9 had renal cell carcinoma and 9 had head and neck cancer. In the dose-escalation cohort, 75% to 85% of patients were male, and the mean age was roughly 60 years with a range of 23 to 79. Prior anti-PD-1, anti-PD-L1 or anti-CTLA-4 therapy was permitted, and 40% of dose-escalation patients had received checkpoint inhibitors. Partial responses were achieved by three dose-escalation patients, of whom one had hepatocellular carcinoma and two had cutaneous melanoma. Peripheral TCRbeta sequencing was intended to test whether TCR sequence diversity was altered and clonal T-cell expansion was caused by ivuxolimab. The paper reports the monotherapy dose-escalation portion (N of about 54 patients) of the phase I ivuxolimab trial.

Findings and caveats that apply to the study as a whole: Antigen specificity was not determined for the clonally expanded peripheral T cells. In partial responders in the 0.1-3.0 mg/kg groups, normalized peripheral clonal expansion was found to be among the lowest, especially among CD8+ T cells. At doses from 0.1 to 3.0 mg/kg, clonal expansion was seen in both CD4+ and CD8+ blood T cells between baseline and week 6. After ivuxolimab, expanded clones were on average more numerous among CD8+ T cells than among CD4+ T cells. Low levels of normalized T-cell clonal expansion were also seen in some nonresponding patients.

The rearranged segments are TRBV7-3 and TRBJ2-3; the D region is possibly TRBD1 or TRBD2, each matching across 5 bases. The sequence was collected from an adult with an advanced solid tumor such as melanoma, head and neck, liver or kidney cancer. Sequencing used CD4+ or CD8+ T cells sorted from blood, obtained in a trial of the OX40 agonist ivuxolimab. The DNA sequence reads TGTGCCAGCAGTCGGGGCGGGTGGACCGCAGATACGCAGTATTTT. This translates into CASSRGGWTADTQYF.